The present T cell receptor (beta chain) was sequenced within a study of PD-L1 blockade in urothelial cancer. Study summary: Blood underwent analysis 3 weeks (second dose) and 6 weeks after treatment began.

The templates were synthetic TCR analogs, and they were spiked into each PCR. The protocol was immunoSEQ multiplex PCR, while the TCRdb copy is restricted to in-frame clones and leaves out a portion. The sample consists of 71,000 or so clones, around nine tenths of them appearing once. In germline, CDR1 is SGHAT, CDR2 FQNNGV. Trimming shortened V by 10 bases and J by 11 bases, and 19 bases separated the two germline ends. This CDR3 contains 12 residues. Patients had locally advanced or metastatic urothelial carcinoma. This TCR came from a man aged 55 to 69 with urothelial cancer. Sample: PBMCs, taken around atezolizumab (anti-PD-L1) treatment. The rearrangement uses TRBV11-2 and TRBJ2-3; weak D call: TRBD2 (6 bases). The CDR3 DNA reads TGTGCCACCCTAGGCCCCGGGAGACAGCAGTATTTT. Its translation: CATLGPGRQQYF.